Below are 14 T cell receptor beta chains sequenced from a single sample in a study of cytomegalovirus exposure and HLA in healthy donors. The table came from immunoSEQ multiplex PCR; TCRdb's copy has only in-frame clones and leaves some out. The sample records 210,000 or so clones, about 91% being singletons. Sequenced material: PBMCs. The receptor set was obtained from a woman younger than 35 in good health and CMV-seronegative.

The rearrangement joins TRBV7-2 to TRBJ2-1; TRBD2 might be the D (5 bases). Per germline, CDR1 SGHTA and CDR2 FQGNSA. Trimming removed 5 bases at V and 9 bases at J, with 14 bases between. The CDR3 sequence is 13 residues long. The CDR3, as DNA: TGTGCCAGCAGCGTTCAAAGGGAGCCTGAGCAGTTCTTC. It encodes CASSVQREPEQFF.

This rearrangement joins TRBV6-5 to TRBJ2-7; D is perhaps TRBD1 (6 bases). The CDR3 is 13 residues long. CDR1 and CDR2 from the germline V gene are MNHEY and SVGAGI. V was shortened by 4 bases and J by 7 bases, with 14 bases between the two germline ends. CDR3 amino acids: CASSSQGKEEQYF. CDR3 sequence (DNA): TGTGCCAGCAGTTCCCAGGGGAAAGAAGAGCAGTACTTC.

This chain connects TRBV4-3 to TRBJ2-2, with D possibly TRBD2 on 6 matching bases. Between the trimmed V and J ends, which lost 0 bases and 5 bases, there was a span of 10 bases. The germline gives CDR1 LGHNA, CDR2 YSLEER. This CDR3 has 15 residues. CDR3 region: CASSQDRAGTGELFF. For the CDR3, the DNA is TGCGCCAGCAGCCAAGACAGAGCGGGTACCGGGGAGCTGTTTTTT.

The genes are TRBV6-1 and TRBJ2-7; 7 positions agree with TRBD2. The junction had 15 bases not matched to a gene; V was cut back by 0 bases and J by 4 bases. Germline-derived CDR1 and CDR2 are MNHNS and SASEGT. The CDR3 covers 18 residues. The CDR3 region has the DNA TGTGCCAGCAGTGAAGCGGCGAAGGGCGGGAGTATGGTTTACGAGCAGTACTTC. The encoded protein is CASSEAAKGGSMVYEQYF.

This chain connects TRBV7-9 to TRBJ2-3; 8 bases align to TRBD1. The CDR3 covers 14 residues. V lost 6 bases to trimming and J lost 4 bases; unmatched junction nucleotides: 6. Germline V CDR1 and CDR2: SEHNR, FQNEAQ (reference sequence). The CDR3 DNA follows: TGTGCCAGCAGGTATCAGACAGGGGCAGATACGCAGTATTTT. Protein: CASRYQTGADTQYF.

The chain employs TRBV27 and TRBJ2-2, with D possibly being TRBD2 (6 bases). Trimming left V 6 bases short and J 4 bases short, with 18 bases between. From germline, CDR1 is MNHEY and CDR2 SMNVEV (reference sequence). The CDR3 totals 16 residues. The CDR3 DNA reads as TGTGCCAGCAGACAGAGCATGACTAGGGTCACCGGGGAGCTGTTTTTT. Amino acids: CASRQSMTRVTGELFF.

The rearrangement links TRBV14 to TRBJ1-1, with TRBD1 identical over 9 bases. The CDR3 runs 15 residues. Germline V gives CDR1 SGHDN, CDR2 FVKESK. Losses at the gene ends were 4 bases for V and 1 base for J; bases not matched to a gene: 4. In DNA form, the CDR3 reads TGTGCCAGCAGCCTAAGGACAGGGGCGAACACTGAAGCTTTCTTT. It codes for CASSLRTGANTEAFF. The variable domain in full, with the rest retrieved from reference TRBV14 and TRBJ1-1, is EAGVTQFPSHSVIEKGQTVTLRCDPISGHDNLYWYRRVMGKEIKFLLHFVKESKQDESGMPNNRFLAERTGGTYSTLKVQPAELEDSGVYFCASSLRTGANTEAFFGQGTRLTVV.

The J gene is TRBJ2-5, the V gene TRBV6-1; D is unresolved. V shed 2 bases and J shed 2 bases, with 9 bases lying between them. This CDR3 contains 14 residues. Germline V gives CDR1 MNHNS, CDR2 SASEGT. CDR3 in DNA: TGTGCCAGCAGTGAACTCGGAGATCAAGAGACCCAGTACTTC. Its protein product is CASSELGDQETQYF.

The chain's CDR3 is CAISEGTGGEEKLFF. CDR3 in DNA: TGTGCCATCAGTGAGGGGACAGGGGGGGAGGAAAAACTGTTTTTT. The chain has TRBV10-3 and TRBJ1-4; 11 positions agree with TRBD1. This CDR3 comprises 15 residues. Germline CDR1 ENHRY, CDR2 SYGVKD. J gave up 8 bases and V 2 bases, and 4 bases lay outside the gene matches.

This clone was counted only a few times. V is TRBV5-1 and J is TRBJ2-7; 11 positions match TRBD2. The CDR3 covers 17 residues. Trimming at V came to 0 bases and at J to 2 bases, leaving 7 bases not matched to a gene. Germline values: CDR1 SGHRS, CDR2 YFSETQ. The CDR3 reads CASSLGISGRGAYEQYF. CDR3 bases: TGCGCCAGCAGCTTGGGGATTAGCGGGAGGGGAGCCTACGAGCAGTACTTC. The whole variable domain, remainder taken from reference TRBV5-1 and TRBJ2-7, is KAGVTQTPRYLIKTRGQQVTLSCSPISGHRSVSWYQQTPGQGLQFLFEYFSETQRNKGNFPGRFSGRQFSNSRSEMNVSTLELGDSALYLCASSLGISGRGAYEQYFGPGTRLTVT.

V and J are TRBV27 and TRBJ1-2; 7 bases fit TRBD1. The CDR3 has 16 residues. V dropped 2 bases and J dropped 13; count of bases not matched to a gene: 19. The germline V gene has CDR1 MNHEY and CDR2 SMNVEV (reference sequence). The CDR3, as DNA: TGTGCCAGCAGTTTAAGAGGCACCCTCATAAACGACAGGGCCACCTTC. This encodes CASSLRGTLINDRATF.

The chain combines TRBV7-2 with TRBJ2-7; D is undetermined. CDR3 length equals 15 residues. V was cut by 4 bases and J by 2 bases, with 15 bases left in between. Germline V lookup: CDR1 SGHTA, CDR2 FQGNSA. The CDR3: CASSSLRTYPYEQYF. CDR3 DNA sequence: TGTGCCAGCAGCTCTCTACGTACTTACCCCTACGAGCAGTACTTC.

The CDR3 here is CASSVQTAAGELFF. In nucleotides, the CDR3 is TGCGCCAGCAGTGTCCAGACGGCGGCCGGGGAGCTGTTTTTT. This rearrangement joins TRBV5-1 to TRBJ2-2; D remains unclear. CDR1 and CDR2 (germline): SGHRS, YFSETQ. There are 14 residues in the CDR3. V was pared by 5 bases and J by 6 bases, with 14 bases between.

The gene calls are TRBV7-9 and TRBJ1-5, with TRBD1 identical over 7 bases. Germline loops: CDR1 SEHNR, CDR2 FQNEAQ (reference sequence). This CDR3 region has 13 residues. Losses at the gene ends were 6 bases for V and 5 bases for J; bases not matched to a gene: 4. CDR3 region: CASRGTDYQPQHF. In DNA, the CDR3 is TGTGCCAGCAGAGGGACAGACTATCAGCCCCAGCATTTT.